This T cell receptor (beta chain) was captured by sequencing in a study of OX40 agonist ivuxolimab in advanced cancers. Sequencing was performed with immunoSEQ multiplex PCR; in TCRdb, only in-frame clones are kept and a portion is missing. The sample carries about 27,000 clones, roughly 90% recorded once. This CDR3 comprises 13 residues. Germline V gene lookup returns CDR1 SGHDT and CDR2 YYEEEE. Deletions cut 2 bases from V and 7 bases from J, with 10 bases between. The specimen was CD4+ or CD8+ T cells sorted from blood, collected in a trial of the OX40 agonist ivuxolimab. The rearrangement uses TRBV5-6 and TRBJ1-5; possibly TRBD1 for D (5 bases). The clonotype originates from an adult with an advanced solid tumor such as melanoma, head and neck, liver or kidney cancer. The CDR3: CASSFGGGQPQHF. The CDR3 bases are TGTGCCAGCAGCTTTGGGGGGGGGCAGCCCCAGCATTTT.